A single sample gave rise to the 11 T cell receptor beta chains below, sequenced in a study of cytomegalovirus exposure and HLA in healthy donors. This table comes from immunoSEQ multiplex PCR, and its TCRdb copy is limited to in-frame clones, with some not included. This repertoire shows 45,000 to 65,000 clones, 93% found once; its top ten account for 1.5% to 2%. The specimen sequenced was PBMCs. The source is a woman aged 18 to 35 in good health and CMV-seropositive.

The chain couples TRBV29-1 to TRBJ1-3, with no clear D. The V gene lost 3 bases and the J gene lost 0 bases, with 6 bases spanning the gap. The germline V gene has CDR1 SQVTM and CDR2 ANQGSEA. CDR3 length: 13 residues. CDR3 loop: CSVESGSGNTIYF. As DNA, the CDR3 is TGCAGCGTTGAGAGTGGCTCTGGAAACACCATATATTTT.

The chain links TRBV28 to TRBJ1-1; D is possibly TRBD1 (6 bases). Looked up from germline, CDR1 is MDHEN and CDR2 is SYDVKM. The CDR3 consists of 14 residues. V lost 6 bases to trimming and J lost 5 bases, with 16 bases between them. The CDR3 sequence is CASSPHGTWTEAFF. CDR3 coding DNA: TGTGCCAGCAGCCCCCACGGGACATGGACTGAAGCTTTCTTT. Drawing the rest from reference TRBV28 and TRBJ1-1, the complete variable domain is DVKVTQSSRYLVKRTGEKVFLECVQDMDHENMFWYRQDPGLGLRLIYFSYDVKMKEKGDIPEGYSVSREKKERFSLILESASTNQTSMYLCASSPHGTWTEAFFGQGTRLTVV.

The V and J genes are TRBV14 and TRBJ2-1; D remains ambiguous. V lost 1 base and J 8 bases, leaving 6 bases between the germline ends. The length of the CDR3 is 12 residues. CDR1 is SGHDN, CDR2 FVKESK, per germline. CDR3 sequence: CASSQGIHEQFF. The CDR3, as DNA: TGTGCCAGCAGCCAAGGTATTCATGAGCAGTTCTTC.

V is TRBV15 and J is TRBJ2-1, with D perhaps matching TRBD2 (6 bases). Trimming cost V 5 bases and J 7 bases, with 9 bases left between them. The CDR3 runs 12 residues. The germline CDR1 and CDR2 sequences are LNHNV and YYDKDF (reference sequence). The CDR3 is CATSGEANEQFF. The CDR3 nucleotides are TGTGCCACCAGCGGGGAGGCGAATGAGCAGTTCTTC.

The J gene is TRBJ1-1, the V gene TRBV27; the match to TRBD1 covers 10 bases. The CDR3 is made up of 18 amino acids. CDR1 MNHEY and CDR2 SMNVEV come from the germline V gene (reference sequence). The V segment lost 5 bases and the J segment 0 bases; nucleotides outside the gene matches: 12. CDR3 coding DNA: TGTGCCAGCAGTGCCCACGGACAGGGGGGACACATGAACACTGAAGCTTTCTTT. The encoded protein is CASSAHGQGGHMNTEAFF.

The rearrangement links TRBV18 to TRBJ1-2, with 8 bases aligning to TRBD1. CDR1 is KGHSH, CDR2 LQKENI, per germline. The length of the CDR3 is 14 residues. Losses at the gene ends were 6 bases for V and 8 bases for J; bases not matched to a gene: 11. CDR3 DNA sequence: TGTGCCAGCTCGACCTTCGACAGGGGCGCGGGCTACACCTTC. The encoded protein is CASSTFDRGAGYTF. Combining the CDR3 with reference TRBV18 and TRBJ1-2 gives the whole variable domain NAGVMQNPRHLVRRRGQEARLRCSPMKGHSHVYWYRQLPEEGLKFMVYLQKENIIDESGMPKERFSAEFPKEGPSILRIQQVVRGDSAAYFCASSTFDRGAGYTFGSGTRLTVV.

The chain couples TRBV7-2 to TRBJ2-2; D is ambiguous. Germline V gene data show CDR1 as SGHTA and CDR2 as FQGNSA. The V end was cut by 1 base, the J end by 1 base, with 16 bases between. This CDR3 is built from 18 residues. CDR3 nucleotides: TGTGCCAGCAGCTTAGGTTTATTTGACGGAGAGAACACCGGGGAGCTGTTTTTT. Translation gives CASSLGLFDGENTGELFF.

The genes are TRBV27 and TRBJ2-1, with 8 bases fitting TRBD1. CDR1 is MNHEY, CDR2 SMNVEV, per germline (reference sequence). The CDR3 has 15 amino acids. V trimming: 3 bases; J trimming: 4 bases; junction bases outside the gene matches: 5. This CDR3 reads CASSFRTGLYNEQFF. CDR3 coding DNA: TGTGCCAGCAGTTTTCGGACAGGGTTGTACAATGAGCAGTTCTTC.

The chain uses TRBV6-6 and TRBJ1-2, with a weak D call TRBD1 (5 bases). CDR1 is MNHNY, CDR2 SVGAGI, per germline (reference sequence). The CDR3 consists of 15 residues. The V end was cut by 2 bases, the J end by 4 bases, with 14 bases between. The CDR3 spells CASSYVKTEIYGYTF. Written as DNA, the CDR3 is TGTGCCAGCAGTTACGTAAAGACAGAAATCTATGGCTACACCTTC.

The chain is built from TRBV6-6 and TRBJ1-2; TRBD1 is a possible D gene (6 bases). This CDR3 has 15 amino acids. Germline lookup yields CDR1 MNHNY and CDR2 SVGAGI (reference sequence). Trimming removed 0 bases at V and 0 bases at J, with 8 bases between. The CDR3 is CASSYSGQSNYGYTF. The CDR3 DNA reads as TGTGCCAGCAGTTACTCTGGACAGTCTAACTATGGCTACACCTTC.

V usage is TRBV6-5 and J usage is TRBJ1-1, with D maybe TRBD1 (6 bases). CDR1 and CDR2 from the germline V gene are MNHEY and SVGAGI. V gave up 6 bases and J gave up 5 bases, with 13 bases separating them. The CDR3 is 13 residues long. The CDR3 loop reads CASSLRQVTEAFF. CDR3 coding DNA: TGTGCCAGCAGCCTAAGACAGGTGACTGAAGCTTTCTTT.